This T cell receptor (beta chain) was recorded in a study of PD-1 blockade in classical Hodgkin lymphoma. Study-wide points: CD4+ TCR diversity, unlike CD8+, climbed significantly by C4D1. Complete responders showed a baseline diversity that resembled the diversity of newly diagnosed patients. Repertoire differences have undefined causes, possibly disease activity or prior therapy. Relapsed/refractory patients reportedly had the lowest baseline TCR diversity, below newly diagnosed patients, who were below healthy donors.

Concerning this clone: The antigen is undetermined.

Data came from immunoSEQ multiplex PCR; TCRdb stores just in-frame clones and leaves some out. The sample holds 13,000 to 15,000 clones, roughly 89% seen once. V was trimmed by 0 bases and J by 6 bases, leaving 21 bases between them. The CDR3 sequence is 17 residues long. Germline V gene lookup returns CDR1 MGHRA and CDR2 YSYEKL. This sample's time point: cycle 4 day 1 (C4D1), after more than five weeks of nivolumab. Every one of the patients relapsed after autologous stem cell transplantation (brentuximab vedotin exposure was variable). The study isolated CD8+ T cells from thawed PBMCs by magnetic negative selection.

This sample comprised CD8+ T cells from blood, obtained before the fourth cycle of nivolumab. This sequence originates from a human donor with classical Hodgkin lymphoma. The chain recombines TRBV4-1 with TRBJ2-7; TRBD1 might be the D (6 bases). The DNA of the CDR3 is TGCGCCAGCAGCCAAGATTCATTGACTCCGCTCAGGGGCGAGCAGTACTTC. Translation: CASSQDSLTPLRGEQYF.